The 16 T cell receptor beta chains below were found in one sample sequenced in a study of PD-1 blockade in classical Hodgkin lymphoma. Some clones are missing from TCRdb's copy, which holds only in-frame ones; the method was immunoSEQ multiplex PCR. The data contain 90,000 to 100,000 clones, 80% to 90% of them singletons. Relapses following autologous stem cell transplantation were seen in all patients, with brentuximab vedotin exposure varying. The starting material was peripheral blood mononuclear cells (PBMCs), obtained before the second cycle of nivolumab. These receptor sequences come from a human donor with classical Hodgkin lymphoma.

The V and J genes are TRBV4-1 and TRBJ1-1, with 9 bases aligning to TRBD1. CDR3 length: 16 amino acids. J lost 0 bases, V lost 3 bases, and 5 bases had no gene match. Germline CDR1 reads MGHRA; CDR2 reads YSYEKL. The CDR3, as DNA: TGCGCCAGCAGCCACCCGGGACAGGGTATGAACACTGAAGCTTTCTTT. Translation: CASSHPGQGMNTEAFF.

This CDR3 is CASSLEASQRGETQYF. In DNA, the CDR3 is TGTGCCAGCAGCTTAGAGGCTAGCCAACGTGGGGAGACCCAGTACTTC. The chain links TRBV7-8 to TRBJ2-5; possible D gene TRBD2, 5 bases. Trimming left V 1 base short and J 5 bases short, with 17 bases between. The CDR3 is 16 amino acids. CDR1 is SGHVS and CDR2 is FQNEAQ in the germline V gene.

The chain joins TRBV9 to TRBJ2-2; 10 bases agree with TRBD2. Losses at the gene ends were 4 bases for V and 6 bases for J; bases not matched to a gene: 6. The CDR3 length is 15 residues. Germline CDR1 reads SGDLS; CDR2 reads YYNGEE. The CDR3 is CASSPHSGRAGELFF. CDR3 nucleotides: TGTGCCAGCAGCCCCCACAGCGGGAGGGCCGGGGAGCTGTTTTTT.

V gene TRBV4-2 combines with J gene TRBJ2-7; 10 bases align to TRBD2. The germline V gene encodes CDR1 LGHNA and CDR2 YNFKEQ. With V trimmed by 0 bases and J by 7 bases, 6 bases remained unmatched. The CDR3 totals 15 residues. In DNA, the CDR3 is TGTGCCAGCAGCCAAGAGGCTAGCGGGAGCCTGGAGCAGTACTTC. Translating it yields CASSQEASGSLEQYF.

V gene TRBV11-2 combines with J gene TRBJ2-2, with TRBD2 identical over 7 bases. This CDR3 contains 14 residues. Losses at the gene ends were 2 bases for V and 7 bases for J; bases not matched to a gene: 4. CDR1 is SGHAT, CDR2 FQNNGV, per germline. CDR3 coding DNA: TGTGCCAGCAGCTTAAGGCCGGGAGGCGGGGAGCTGTTTTTT. Its protein is CASSLRPGGGELFF.

In its sample, this clone was seen a few times. V gene TRBV9 combines with J gene TRBJ1-2, with 7 bases matching TRBD1. The CDR3 consists of 12 residues. V shed 4 bases and J 8 bases; nucleotides not matched to a gene: 5. Germline V gene data show CDR1 as SGDLS and CDR2 as YYNGEE. The CDR3 nucleotides read TGTGCCAGCAGCCGACAGGGCATAGGCTACACCTTC. Its translation is CASSRQGIGYTF.

This sequence joins TRBV15 and TRBJ2-2, with TRBD2 matching 9 bases. The germline CDR1 and CDR2 sequences are LNHNV and YYDKDF (reference sequence). The V and J ends lost 0 bases and 2 bases, in that order; junction bases with no gene match: 1. The length of the CDR3 is 16 residues. CDR3 coding DNA: TGTGCCACCAGCAGAGATCTAGCGGGAAACACCGGGGAGCTGTTTTTT. Translating gives CATSRDLAGNTGELFF.

The chain combines TRBV19 with TRBJ1-1, with D unresolved. V lost 3 bases and J 11 bases, leaving 16 bases between the germline ends. The CDR3 sequence is 13 residues long. Germline CDR1 is LNHDA and CDR2 is SQIVND (reference sequence). CDR3 amino acids: CASSIPQPSPAFF. The CDR3 nucleotides are TGTGCCAGTAGTATTCCCCAACCCAGTCCCGCTTTCTTT.

This rearrangement joins TRBV18 to TRBJ2-5; perhaps TRBD2 as D (6 bases). Trimming stripped 3 bases from V and 5 bases from J, with 13 bases between. Looked up from germline, CDR1 is KGHSH and CDR2 is LQKENI. This CDR3 contains 14 residues. The CDR3 protein is CASSPSGVVETQYF. CDR3 bases: TGTGCCAGCTCACCTTCGGGGGTGGTGGAGACCCAGTACTTC.

This clone has just a few counts. The chain couples TRBV6-6 to TRBJ2-7; perhaps TRBD1 as D (5 bases). This CDR3 comprises 14 residues. V was clipped by 4 bases and J by 5 bases, with 15 bases between them. Germline V CDR1 and CDR2: MNHNY, SVGAGI (reference sequence). CDR3: CASSSADRTHEQYF. The CDR3 DNA is TGTGCCAGCAGTTCTGCCGACAGAACCCACGAGCAGTACTTC.

The chain carries TRBV11-3 and TRBJ2-2, with 8 bases that match TRBD2. Per the germline V gene, CDR1 is SGHNT and CDR2 is YENEEA. V was pared by 7 bases and J by 1 base, with 2 bases of the junction left unmatched. CDR3 length: 14 residues. This chain's CDR3 is CASKAGGNTGELFF. The CDR3 DNA reads as TGTGCCAGCAAGGCGGGAGGGAACACCGGGGAGCTGTTTTTT.

The rearrangement joins TRBV27 to TRBJ2-1; tentative D call: TRBD1 (5 bases). This CDR3 comprises 15 residues. Germline V lookup: CDR1 MNHEY, CDR2 SMNVEV (reference sequence). Trimming left V 5 bases short and J 0 bases short, with 11 bases between. The DNA of the CDR3 is TGTGCCAGCAGTGGGGCTTCCAGCTCCTACAATGAGCAGTTCTTC. This encodes CASSGASSSYNEQFF.

CDR3 amino acids: CASSLSGRTGELFF. The DNA for the CDR3 is TGTGCCAGCAGCTTGAGCGGGAGGACCGGGGAGCTGTTTTTT. The V and J genes are TRBV11-3 and TRBJ2-2; 9 bases map to TRBD2. J gave up 5 bases and V 3 bases, and 1 base lay outside the gene matches. Germline-derived CDR1 and CDR2 are SGHNT and YENEEA. This CDR3 spans 14 amino acids. Supplemented by reference TRBV11-3 and TRBJ2-2, the full variable domain reads EAGVVQSPRYKIIEKKQPVAFWCNPISGHNTLYWYLQNLGQGPELLIRYENEEAVDDSQLPKDRFSAERLKGVDSTLKIQPAELGDSAVYLCASSLSGRTGELFFGEGSRLTVL.

This chain joins TRBV5-1 and TRBJ2-5; D is uncertain. From germline, CDR1 is SGHRS and CDR2 YFSETQ. V gave up 0 bases and J gave up 5 bases, with 11 bases separating them. This CDR3 has 14 residues. For the CDR3, the DNA is TGCGCCAGCAGCTTGGATGCCGGGTCGGAGACCCAGTACTTC. This sequence encodes CASSLDAGSETQYF. Full variable domain (remainder filled in from reference TRBV5-1 and TRBJ2-5): KAGVTQTPRYLIKTRGQQVTLSCSPISGHRSVSWYQQTPGQGLQFLFEYFSETQRNKGNFPGRFSGRQFSNSRSEMNVSTLELGDSALYLCASSLDAGSETQYFGPGTRLLVL.

The rearrangement joins TRBV6-1 to TRBJ1-1; D not resolved. CDR3 length equals 14 residues. Germline CDR1 MNHNS, CDR2 SASEGT. Trimming left V 0 bases short and J 0 bases short, with 5 bases between. The CDR3 sequence is CASSEAPLNTEAFF. CDR3 DNA sequence: TGTGCCAGCAGTGAAGCCCCTCTGAACACTGAAGCTTTCTTT.

In its sample, this clone was seen once. V and J are TRBV7-8 and TRBJ2-1, with D perhaps TRBD1 or TRBD2 (5 bases each). The length of the CDR3 is 14 residues. Germline V CDR1 and CDR2: SGHVS, FQNEAQ. Trimming pared 7 bases from V and 0 bases from J, leaving 10 bases between. This CDR3 reads CASIRDHSYNEQFF. DNA of the CDR3: TGTGCCAGCATAAGGGACCACTCCTACAATGAGCAGTTCTTC.